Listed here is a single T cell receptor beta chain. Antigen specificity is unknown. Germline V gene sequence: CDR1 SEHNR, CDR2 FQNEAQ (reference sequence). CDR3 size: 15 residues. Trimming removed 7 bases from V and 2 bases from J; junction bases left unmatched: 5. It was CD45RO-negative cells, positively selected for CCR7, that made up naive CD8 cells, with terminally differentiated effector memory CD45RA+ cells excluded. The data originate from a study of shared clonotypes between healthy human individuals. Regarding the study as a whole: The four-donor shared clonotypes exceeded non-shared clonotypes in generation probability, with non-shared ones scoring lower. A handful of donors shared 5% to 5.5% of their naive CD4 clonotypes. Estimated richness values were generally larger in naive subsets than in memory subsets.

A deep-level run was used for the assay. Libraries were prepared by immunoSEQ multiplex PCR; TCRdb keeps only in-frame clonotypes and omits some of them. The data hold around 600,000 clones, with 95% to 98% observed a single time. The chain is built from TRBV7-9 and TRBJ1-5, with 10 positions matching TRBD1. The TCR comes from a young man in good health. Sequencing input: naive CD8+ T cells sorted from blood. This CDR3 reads CASTTGTGGNQPQHF. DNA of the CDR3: TGTGCCAGCACAACCGGGACAGGGGGCAATCAGCCCCAGCATTTT. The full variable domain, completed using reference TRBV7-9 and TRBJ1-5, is DTGVSQNPRHKITKRGQNVTFRCDPISEHNRLYWYRQTLGQGPEFLTYFQNEAQLEKSRLLSDRFSAERPKGSFSTLEIQRTEQGDSAMYLCASTTGTGGNQPQHFGDGTRLSIL.